This T cell receptor (beta chain) comes out of a study of blood T cell repertoires in COVID-19. Study-wide background: Sites across the United States, Italy and Spain contributed samples from acute and convalescent COVID-19. PBMCs, B-cell-depleted T cells, or T cells provided the cDNA or gDNA that made up the material.

Germline values: CDR1 LGHDT, CDR2 YNNKEL (reference sequence). V was cut by 3 bases and J by 1 base, with 3 bases left in between. This CDR3 contains 12 residues. Under the authors' procedure: Scientists estimated how many nucleated cells there were by amplifying reference gene primers. Profiling relied on immunoSEQ multiplex PCR, and the TCRdb table lists in-frame clones only, not all of them. Clonal size and the V and J genes are those of that table, whereas D and trimming came from the DNA. The sample carries about 100,000 clones, 75% to 90% recorded once. Sequencing was performed on peripheral blood. This chain links TRBV3-1 (or the pseudogene TRBV3-2) with TRBJ1-1; D remains unclear. This TCR was recovered from an elderly man with acute or convalescent COVID-19. The CDR3 bases are TGTGCCAGCAGCCATAAGAACACTGAAGCTTTCTTT. It translates to CASSHKNTEAFF.